This T cell receptor (beta chain) was sequenced during a study of graft-versus-host responses after intestinal transplantation. Findings and caveats of the study: GvH clones appeared in recipient marrow, some first in ileum or blood.

Trimming at V came to 5 bases and at J to 5 bases, leaving 3 bases not matched to a gene. The CDR3 is made up of 12 amino acids. From germline, CDR1 is LNHNV and CDR2 YYDKDF (reference sequence). Assay used: immunoSEQ multiplex PCR; TCRdb lists only in-frame clones, some missing. The sample records some 86,000 clones, about 93% being singletons. In regard to this clone: Its antigen is unknown.

The chain couples TRBV15 to TRBJ2-7; 7 bases fit TRBD1. The receptor's source is a human donor who received an intestinal transplant. This sample comprised unstimulated CD8+ T cells sorted from spleen or lymph node cells, obtained before intestinal transplant. DNA of the CDR3: TGTGCCACCAGCGGACAGGCCCACGAGCAGTACTTC. Amino acid sequence: CATSGQAHEQYF. The complete variable domain, with remaining parts taken from reference TRBV15 and TRBJ2-7, reads DAMVIQNPRYQVTQFGKPVTLSCSQTLNHNVMYWYQQKSSQAPKLLFHYYDKDFNNEADTPDNFQSRRPNTSFCFLDIRSPGLGDTAMYLCATSGQAHEQYFGPGTRLTVT.